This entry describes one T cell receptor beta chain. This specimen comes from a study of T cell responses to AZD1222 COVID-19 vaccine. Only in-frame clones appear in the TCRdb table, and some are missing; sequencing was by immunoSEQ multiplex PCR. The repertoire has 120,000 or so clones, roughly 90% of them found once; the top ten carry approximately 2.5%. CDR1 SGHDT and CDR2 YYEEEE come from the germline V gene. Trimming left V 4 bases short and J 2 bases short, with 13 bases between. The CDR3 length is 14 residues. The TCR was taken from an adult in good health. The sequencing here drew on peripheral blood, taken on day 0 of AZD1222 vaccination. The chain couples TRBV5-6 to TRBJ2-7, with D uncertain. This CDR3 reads CASSPGSGAYEQYF. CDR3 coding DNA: TGTGCCAGCAGCCCTGGCAGTGGCGCCTACGAGCAGTACTTC.